Listed below are T cell receptor beta chains from one sample, sequenced in a study of regulatory T cells in long-lasting Graves disease. Via MiXCR, TCRdb re-called the multiplex PCR reads, giving one row per CDR3 protein. The table lists more than 650,000 distinct CDR3 sequences, 25% to 35% of them singletons. The sample in question was peripheral blood mononuclear cells (PBMCs), obtained when the disease was refractory, from a patient treated with antithyroid drugs. The receptors shown here come from a female donor with Graves disease. The CDR3 runs from the conserved cysteine through the conserved F or W. D genes are given only for firm matches. Size values are once, few and many counts, or a class for expanded clones, and some rows have none.

d_call cdr3_length j_call clone_size v_call cdr3_aa cdr3_nt
TRBD1 13 TRBJ1-5 few TRBV2 CASSAGQAQTQHF TGTGCCAGCAGTGCCGGACAGGCCCAAACCCAGCATTTT
. 16 TRBJ2-7 . TRBV30 CAWSVVSWDIAYEQYF TGTGCCTGGAGTGTAGTTAGTTGGGACATCGCCTACGAGCAGTACTTC
TRBD1 14 TRBJ2-2 many TRBV2 CASSIGTGTGELFF TGTGCCAGCAGTATAGGGACAGGGACCGGGGAGCTGTTTTTT
. 15 TRBJ1-1 few TRBV5-1 CASSLGGELNTEAFF TGCGCCAGCAGCTTGGGCGGAGAGTTGAACACTGAAGCTTTCTTT
. 13 TRBJ1-2 . TRBV7-3 CASSRARGYGYTF TGTGCCAGCAGCAGAGCCCGGGGCTATGGCTACACCTTC
. 13 TRBJ1-1 many TRBV12-3/TRBV12-4 CASSPTKNTEAFF TGTGCCAGCAGTCCCACAAAGAACACTGAAGCTTTCTTT
. 15 TRBJ1-5 . TRBV30 CAWSGQVNSNQPQHF TGTGCCTGGAGTGGACAGGTGAATAGCAATCAGCCCCAGCATTTT
. 11 TRBJ1-2 few TRBV24-1 CATASNYGYTF TGTGCCACGGCTTCGAACTATGGCTACACCTTC
TRBD2 16 TRBJ2-5 few TRBV6-1 CASSMWASGNQETQYF TGTGCCAGCTCGATGTGGGCTAGCGGGAACCAAGAGACCCAGTACTTC
TRBD1 17 TRBJ2-7 . TRBV5-1 CASSLEGGRLFTYEQYF TGCGCCAGCAGCTTGGAAGGGGGCAGGTTATTTACCTACGAGCAGTACTTC
TRBD1 15 TRBJ2-2 few TRBV11-3 CAGSSGQDNTGELFF TGTGCCGGCAGCTCCGGACAGGATAACACCGGGGAGCTGTTTTTT
. 14 TRBJ1-1 once TRBV14 CASSQDIRGAEAFF TGTGCCAGCAGCCAAGATATCCGGGGAGCTGAAGCTTTCTTT
. 14 TRBJ2-2 . TRBV6-5 CASSYEYYPGELFF TGTGCCAGCAGTTACGAATACTACCCCGGGGAGCTGTTTTTT
TRBD1 16 TRBJ1-1 few TRBV7-9 CASSQSTGVQNTEAFF TGTGCCAGCAGCCAATCGACAGGGGTCCAAAACACTGAAGCTTTCTTT
TRBD2 14 TRBJ2-7 . TRBV20-1 CSARDRTRAYEQYF TGCAGTGCTAGAGACCGGACTAGGGCCTACGAGCAGTACTTC
. 15 TRBJ1-2 few TRBV2 CASSGGQAKNYGYTF TGTGCCAGCAGTGGGGGCCAGGCCAAAAACTATGGCTACACCTTC
TRBD1 14 TRBJ2-5 many TRBV5-6 CASSLGQGVQTQYF TGTGCCAGCAGCCTAGGACAGGGCGTACAGACCCAGTACTTC
. 14 TRBJ1-3 . TRBV18 CASSPTGSRNTIYF TGTGCCAGCTCACCGACAGGTTCCCGAAACACCATATATTTT
TRBD1 15 TRBJ1-2 few TRBV5-1 CASSQNSRQGAGYTF TGCGCCAGCAGCCAAAACTCTCGACAGGGAGCTGGCTACACCTTC
. 12 TRBJ1-1 . TRBV28 CASISTVLQAFF TGTGCCAGCATCTCTACGGTTTTACAAGCTTTCTTT